This TCR beta chain was obtained from a study of blood T cell repertoires in COVID-19. The wider study: In each case, the material was cDNA or gDNA derived from T cells, B-cell-depleted T cells, or PBMCs.

Germline V gives CDR1 ENHRY, CDR2 SYGVKD. V shed 8 bases and J shed 1 base, with 14 bases lying between them. CDR3 size: 14 residues. The data were produced by immunoSEQ multiplex PCR, yet TCRdb's version contains in-frame clones alone and is incomplete. This sample has about 100,000 clones, with around four fifths found just once. The source is a woman in her sixties or seventies with acute or convalescent COVID-19. The sequencing input was peripheral blood. V gene TRBV10-3 combines with J gene TRBJ1-1, with unresolved D. The CDR3 DNA reads TGTGCCATCGGACTAGGTCAGAAGAACACTGAAGCTTTCTTT. This codes for CAIGLGQKNTEAFF.